Listed here is a single TCR beta chain. Its cognate antigen has yet to be identified. Germline and junction disagree at one end, which may indicate a read error. These reads were obtained on an Illumina HiSeq 1500. The public reads were quality trimmed at Q25 with fastp and then assembled into clones with MiXCR by TCRdb, keeping productive beta chains. Rows matching on CDR3 protein sequence are summarized as one entry with the most common DNA and genes. The sample table contains roughly 990,000 distinct CDR3 sequences; only one count was recorded for roughly a third of them. Clones ranked in the top ten supply under 15% of the sample. The source of the sample is a study of T cell repertoires in cytomegalovirus infection (dated by TCRdb to about 2019). The study in broad terms: Recently identified HLA-C-restricted CMV epitopes, whose presentation resists viral immunomodulation, were targeted by peptide stimulations together with well-studied HLA-B-restricted epitopes. The HLA type of each donor mattered for the analysis, because public TCR beta signatures pointed to carriage of CMV infection along with the matching HLA type. The full study reports these points: The ex vivo response was dominated by HLA-C-restricted CMV-specific TCR beta clonotypes, which also provided the single most frequent clonotype in two of eight donors. Carriers of CMV infection plus the relevant HLA type were discriminated by the cumulative frequency of public TCR beta family members in the study cohort and in an independent roughly 400-donor cohort.

The sample's treatment or condition, from its label and the paper: in vitro stimulation with specific CMV peptide epitopes to enrich CMV-specific T cells. In the germline V gene, CDR1 corresponds to MNHEY and CDR2 to SVGEGT. From the cysteine up to the phenylalanine, the CDR3 has a length of 15 residues. Kept here is only the CDR3 DNA, which spans 45 bases and is read in frame from base 1. The chain uses TRBV6-2 or TRBV6-3 and TRBJ2-3, with no D gene named confidently. This receptor was identified in a human donor in good health (CMV status not recorded). Some clones in this sample may be carry-over from other donors' samples. Sequencing used cultured CD8+ T cells from PBMCs, obtained from culture after CMV antigen stimulation. This receptor has the CDR3 CGSSYSAQSTDTQYF. The DNA reads as follows: TGTGGCAGCAGTTACTCGGCTCAAAGCACAGATACGCAGTATTTT.